This T cell receptor beta chain is drawn from a study of blood T cell repertoires in COVID-19. This CDR3 has 13 amino acids. V was cut by 7 bases and J by 2 bases, with 11 bases left in between. The germline V gene encodes CDR1 ENHRY and CDR2 SYGVKD. Sequencing was performed with immunoSEQ multiplex PCR; in TCRdb, only in-frame clones are kept and a portion is missing. The sample lists around 200,000 clones, 70% to 90% seen once, with 0.7% to 0.9% in the top ten. V and J are TRBV10-3 and TRBJ2-5, with D perhaps TRBD1 (6 bases). The sequencing sample was made of PBMCs or T cells enriched from blood (not recorded which). This clonotype originated in a woman under 30 who had recovered from COVID-19. The CDR3 here is CAIKPGQQETQYF. The CDR3 bases are TGTGCCATCAAGCCGGGACAACAAGAGACCCAGTACTTC.